A selection of T cell receptor beta chains follows, all from one sample in a study of blood T cell repertoires in COVID-19. TCRdb's table, derived via immunoSEQ multiplex PCR, lists solely in-frame clones and lacks some. Of about 120,000 clones in the sample, approximately 80% were seen once. Sequenced: peripheral blood. The receptors here all came from a man in his 60s with acute or convalescent COVID-19. Both conserved end residues are part of each CDR3. D genes are given only for firm matches. Size values are once, few and many counts, or a class for expanded clones, and some rows have none.

J,size,V,D,CDR3,DNA
TRBJ2-3,-,TRBV9,TRBD2,CASSTSSGSVWADTQYF,TGTGCCAGCAGCACCTCTAGCGGGAGTGTGTGGGCAGATACGCAGTATTTT
TRBJ1-6,-,TRBV9,-,CASSVGGLHNSPLHF,TGTGCCAGCAGCGTAGGGGGACTTCATAATTCACCCCTCCACTTT
TRBJ1-2,-,TRBV10-2,-,CASSESQGTGYTF,TGCGCCAGCAGTGAGAGCCAGGGAACTGGCTACACCTTC
TRBJ2-7,-,TRBV5-5,-,CASSLAPLAPYEQYF,TGTGCCAGCAGCTTGGCCCCGCTAGCGCCCTACGAGCAGTACTTC
TRBJ2-4,-,TRBV19,-,CASNPGLAKNIQYF,TGTGCCAGTAACCCAGGGCTGGCCAAAAACATTCAGTACTTC
TRBJ2-5,-,TRBV25-1,TRBD1,CASSGGQGPQETQYF,TGTGCCAGCAGTGGTGGACAGGGGCCCCAAGAGACCCAGTACTTC
TRBJ2-2,-,TRBV10-2,-,CASSDFGAQNTGELFF,TGCGCCAGCAGTGACTTTGGGGCACAGAACACCGGGGAGCTGTTTTTT
TRBJ2-7,-,TRBV27,TRBD2,CASSASGTSRYEQYF,TGTGCCAGCAGTGCGTCCGGGACTAGCAGGTACGAGCAGTACTTC
TRBJ2-1,-,TRBV10-3,TRBD2,CAISAVTSGVSSYNEQFF,TGTGCCATCAGTGCTGTGACTAGCGGGGTGAGCTCCTACAATGAGCAGTTCTTC
TRBJ1-1,-,TRBV27,-,CASSSSRGTEAFF,TGTGCCAGCAGTTCCTCGCGGGGGACTGAAGCTTTCTTT
TRBJ2-5,-,TRBV5-1,TRBD2,CASSFTSGTEETQYF,TGCGCCAGCAGCTTTACTAGCGGGACCGAAGAGACCCAGTACTTC
TRBJ2-7,-,TRBV3-1/TRBV3-2,-,CASSQAGEQYF,TGTGCCAGCAGCCAAGCGGGGGAGCAGTACTTC
TRBJ1-1,-,TRBV28,-,CASSPPGAGTEAFF,TGTGCCAGCAGCCCACCAGGGGCCGGGACTGAAGCTTTCTTT
TRBJ2-3,-,TRBV5-1,-,CASGYGRGTADTQYF,TGCGCCAGCGGCTATGGTAGGGGGACGGCAGATACGCAGTATTTT
TRBJ1-5,-,TRBV7-9,-,CASSLDGQATSAPQHF,TGTGCCAGCAGCTTAGATGGCCAGGCGACGTCGGCGCCCCAGCATTTT
TRBJ2-7,once,TRBV5-1,-,CASSLQGPTEQYF,TGCGCCAGCAGCTTACAGGGCCCGACAGAGCAGTACTTC
TRBJ2-1,-,TRBV19,-,CASSPWRSSYNEQFF,TGTGCCAGCAGCCCCTGGCGGAGCTCCTACAATGAGCAGTTCTTC
TRBJ2-2,-,TRBV19,-,CAGSRSTGELFF,TGTGCCGGGAGCAGGTCAACCGGGGAGCTGTTTTTT
TRBJ2-1,-,TRBV6-5,TRBD1,CASSSAGQGFRDEQFF,TGTGCCAGCAGTTCCGCTGGACAGGGGTTCAGGGATGAGCAGTTCTTC
TRBJ2-2,-,TRBV29-1,TRBD2,CSVGGLAGGPSTGELFF,TGCAGCGTGGGAGGACTAGCGGGAGGGCCGAGCACCGGGGAGCTGTTTTTT
TRBJ2-5,-,TRBV27,-,CASTPVGQETQYF,TGTGCCAGCACCCCGGTCGGGCAAGAGACCCAGTACTTC
TRBJ2-3,few,TRBV2,TRBD2,CATIQREARQDTQYF,TGTGCCACCATCCAACGGGAGGCTCGACAGGATACGCAGTATTTT
TRBJ1-1,-,TRBV2,-,CASSERYTAFF,TGTGCCAGCAGTGAGAGATATACGGCTTTCTTT
TRBJ2-4,-,TRBV19,TRBD1,CASSIDALGQGAKNIQYF,TGTGCCAGTAGTATAGATGCTCTTGGACAGGGGGCCAAAAACATTCAGTACTTC
TRBJ2-7,-,TRBV23-1,-,CASSQSLFSGDYYEQYF,TGCGCCAGCAGTCAATCTCTGTTCTCAGGGGACTACTACGAGCAGTACTTC
TRBJ2-3,-,TRBV28,TRBD2,CASRLIAGNTDTQYF,TGTGCCAGCAGACTGATAGCGGGGAACACAGATACGCAGTATTTT
TRBJ1-5,-,TRBV19,-,CASSSLYQPQHF,TGTGCCAGTAGTTCCCTATATCAGCCCCAGCATTTT
TRBJ1-5,-,TRBV3-1/TRBV3-2,TRBD1,CASSQGTGGYQPQHF,TGTGCCAGCAGCCAAGGGACAGGGGGCTATCAGCCCCAGCATTTT
TRBJ1-4,-,TRBV2,-,CASGDAADEKLFF,TGTGCCAGCGGAGACGCAGCGGATGAAAAACTGTTTTTT
TRBJ1-1,-,TRBV5-1,TRBD1,CASSLPKTGAGTEAFF,TGCGCCAGCAGCTTGCCCAAGACAGGGGCTGGCACTGAAGCTTTCTTT
TRBJ1-2,-,TRBV5-4,TRBD1,CASSTGSGQSYGYTF,TGTGCCAGCAGCACGGGATCGGGACAGTCCTATGGCTACACCTTC
TRBJ2-5,-,TRBV5-1,TRBD2,CASSLNGISGGSGTQYF,TGCGCCAGCAGCTTGAACGGTATTAGCGGGGGGTCGGGGACCCAGTACTTC
TRBJ2-3,-,TRBV27,-,CASSPSGQGTDTQYF,TGTGCCAGCAGTCCGAGCGGGCAGGGCACAGATACGCAGTATTTT
TRBJ2-7,-,TRBV29-1,-,CSVNMGTPSYEQYF,TGCAGCGTTAATATGGGGACTCCTTCCTACGAGCAGTACTTC